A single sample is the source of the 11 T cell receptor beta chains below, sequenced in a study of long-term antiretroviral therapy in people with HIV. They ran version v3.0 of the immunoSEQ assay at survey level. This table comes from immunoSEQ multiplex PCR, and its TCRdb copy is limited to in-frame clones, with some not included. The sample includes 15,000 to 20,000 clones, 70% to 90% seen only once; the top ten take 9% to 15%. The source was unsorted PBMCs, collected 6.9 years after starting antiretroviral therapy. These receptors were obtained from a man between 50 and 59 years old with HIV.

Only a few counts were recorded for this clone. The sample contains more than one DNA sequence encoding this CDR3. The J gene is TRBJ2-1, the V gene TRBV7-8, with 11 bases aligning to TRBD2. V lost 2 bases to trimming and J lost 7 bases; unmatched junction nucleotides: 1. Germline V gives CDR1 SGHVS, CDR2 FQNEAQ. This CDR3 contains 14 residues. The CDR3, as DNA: TGTGCCAGCAGCTTACTAGCGGGAGGTAATGAGCAGTTCTTC. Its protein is CASSLLAGGNEQFF.

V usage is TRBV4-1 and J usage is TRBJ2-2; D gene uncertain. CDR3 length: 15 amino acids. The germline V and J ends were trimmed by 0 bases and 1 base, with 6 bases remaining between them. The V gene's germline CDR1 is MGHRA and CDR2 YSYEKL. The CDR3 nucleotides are TGCGCCAGCAGCCAAGAGGAAGGGAACACCGGGGAGCTGTTTTTT. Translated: CASSQEEGNTGELFF.

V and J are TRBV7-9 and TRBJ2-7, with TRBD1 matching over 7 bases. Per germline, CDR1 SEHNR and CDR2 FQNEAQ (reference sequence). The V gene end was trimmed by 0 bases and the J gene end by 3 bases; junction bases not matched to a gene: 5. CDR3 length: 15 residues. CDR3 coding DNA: TGTGCCAGCAGCTTAGCGGGGTCAGGGGGCTACGAGCAGTACTTC. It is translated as CASSLAGSGGYEQYF. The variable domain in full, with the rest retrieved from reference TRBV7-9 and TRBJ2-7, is DTGVSQNPRHKITKRGQNVTFRCDPISEHNRLYWYRQTLGQGPEFLTYFQNEAQLEKSRLLSDRFSAERPKGSFSTLEIQRTEQGDSAMYLCASSLAGSGGYEQYFGPGTRLTVT.

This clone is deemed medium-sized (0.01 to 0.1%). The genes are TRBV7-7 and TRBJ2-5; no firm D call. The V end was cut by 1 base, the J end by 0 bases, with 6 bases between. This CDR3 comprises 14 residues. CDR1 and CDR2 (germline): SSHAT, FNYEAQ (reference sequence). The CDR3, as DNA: TGTGCCAGCAGCTTAGGAAACTACCAAGAGACCCAGTACTTC. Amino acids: CASSLGNYQETQYF.

In nucleotides, the CDR3 is TGCGCCAGCAGCCAAGAACGACAGGGAGGAACTGGCTACACCTTC. This sequence encodes CASSQERQGGTGYTF. J is TRBJ1-2 and V is TRBV4-3; 7 nucleotides line up with TRBD1. With 0 bases clipped from V and 7 bases from J, the junction kept 8 bases outside the gene matches. Germline CDR1 and CDR2: LGHNA and YSLEER. The CDR3 totals 15 residues.

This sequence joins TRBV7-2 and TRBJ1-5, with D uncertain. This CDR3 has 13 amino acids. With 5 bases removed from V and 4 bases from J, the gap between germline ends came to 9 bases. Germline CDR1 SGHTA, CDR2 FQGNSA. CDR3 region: CASSPVVNQPQHF. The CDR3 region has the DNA TGTGCCAGCAGCCCAGTAGTTAATCAGCCCCAGCATTTT. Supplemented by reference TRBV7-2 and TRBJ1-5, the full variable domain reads GAGVSQSPSNKVTEKGKDVELRCDPISGHTALYWYRQSLGQGLEFLIYFQGNSAPDKSGLPSDRFSAERTGGSVSTLTIQRTQQEDSAVYLCASSPVVNQPQHFGDGTRLSIL.

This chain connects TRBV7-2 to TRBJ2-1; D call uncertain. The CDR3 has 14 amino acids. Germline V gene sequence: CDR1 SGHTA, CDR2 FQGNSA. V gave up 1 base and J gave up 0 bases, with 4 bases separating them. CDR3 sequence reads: CASSLDSSYNEQFF. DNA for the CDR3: TGTGCCAGCAGCTTAGACAGCTCCTACAATGAGCAGTTCTTC.

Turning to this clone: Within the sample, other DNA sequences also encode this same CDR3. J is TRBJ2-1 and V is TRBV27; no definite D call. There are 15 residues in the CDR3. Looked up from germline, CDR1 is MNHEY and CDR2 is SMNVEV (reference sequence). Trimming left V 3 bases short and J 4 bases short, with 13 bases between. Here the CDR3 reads CASSFPRGRYNEQFF. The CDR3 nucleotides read TGTGCCAGCAGTTTCCCCCGCGGCAGGTACAATGAGCAGTTCTTC.

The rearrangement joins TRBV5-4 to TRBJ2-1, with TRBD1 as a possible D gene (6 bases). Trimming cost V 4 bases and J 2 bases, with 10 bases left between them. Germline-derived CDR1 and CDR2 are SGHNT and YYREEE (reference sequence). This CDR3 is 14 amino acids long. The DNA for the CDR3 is TGTGCCAGCAGCGAAGGGGGACCCTACAATGAGCAGTTCTTC. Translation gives CASSEGGPYNEQFF.

The CDR3 region has the DNA TGTGCCAGCAGTAGGGACAGGGTGAACAATGAGCAGTTCTTC. It codes for CASSRDRVNNEQFF. V gene TRBV7-8 combines with J gene TRBJ2-1; 9 bases map to TRBD1. Losses at the gene ends were 6 bases for V and 5 bases for J; bases not matched to a gene: 5. CDR1 is SGHVS, CDR2 FQNEAQ, per germline. The CDR3 is made up of 14 amino acids.

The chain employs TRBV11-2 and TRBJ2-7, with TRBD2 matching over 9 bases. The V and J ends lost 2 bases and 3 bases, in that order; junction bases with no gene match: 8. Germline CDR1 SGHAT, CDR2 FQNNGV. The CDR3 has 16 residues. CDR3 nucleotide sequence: TGTGCCAGCAGCTTATACGGTAGCGGGAGCGTCTACGAGCAGTACTTC. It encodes CASSLYGSGSVYEQYF.